This T cell receptor beta chain was recorded in a study of cytomegalovirus exposure and HLA in healthy donors. Findings and limits, study-wide: Whilst most TCR sequences proved rare, a subset of public TCRs occurred across many donors. First-cohort TCR clusters tended to co-occur in the approximately 110 validation repertoires, a later analysis found. Among TCR beta chains, those listed as cytomegalovirus-associated numbered around 180.

Data came from immunoSEQ multiplex PCR; TCRdb stores just in-frame clones and leaves some out. The sample has around 150,000 clones; 89% are singletons. Separate from the 666-subject first cohort was the approximately 120-subject validation cohort, to which the donors belonged. A note on this clone: Its antigen remains unidentified.

Per the germline V gene, CDR1 is SGHNT and CDR2 is YYREEE (reference sequence). Trimming cost V 6 bases and J 5 bases; bases outside gene matches: 10. The CDR3 covers 15 residues. The TCR sequence derives from a woman younger than 30 in good health and CMV-seropositive. The chain recombines TRBV5-4 with TRBJ2-5; TRBD2 matches 10 bases. Specimen: PBMCs. In DNA, the CDR3 is TGTGCCAGCATGGTGGCTAGCGGGAGTGGGGAGACCCAGTACTTC. It codes for CASMVASGSGETQYF. Based on the CDR3 plus reference TRBV5-4 and TRBJ2-5, the full variable domain is ETGVTQSPTHLIKTRGQQVTLRCSSQSGHNTVSWYQQALGQGPQFIFQYYREEENGRGNFPPRFSGLQFPNYSSELNVNALELDDSALYLCASMVASGSGETQYFGPGTRLLVL.